The sequence of this T cell receptor (beta chain) was determined in a study of early T cells in non-severe SARS-CoV-2 infection. About the research overall: Bulk RNA taken from unsorted whole blood was sequenced, leaving chains unpaired. Findings of the study overall: Matches to VDJdb favored anti-spike CD8 responses and missed private and CD4 specificities.

The V end lost 3 bases, the J end lost 7 bases, and 12 bases lay between the germline ends. The CDR3 runs to 14 residues. CDR1 MNHEY and CDR2 SVGAGI come from the germline V gene. Remarks on this clonotype: Its antigen is undetermined.

Attachment of unique molecular identifiers to individual cDNA molecules was performed. TCRdb reprocessed the 5' RACE reads with MiXCR, giving one entry per CDR3 protein. The sample shows roughly 100,000 distinct CDR3 sequences, 13% of them seen only once. This receptor was taken from an adult who was a healthcare worker with PCR-confirmed SARS-CoV-2 infection or an uninfected control (not recorded which). This sequence joins TRBV6-5 and TRBJ2-2, with a weak D call TRBD1 (6 bases). Sequencing used whole blood. The CDR3 bases are TGTGCCAGCAGTTATACAGGGTCCCACGGGGAGCTGTTTTTT. It specifies CASSYTGSHGELFF.